This T cell receptor beta chain was recovered during a study of shared clonotypes between healthy human individuals. General study findings and limits: The four-donor shared clonotypes exceeded non-shared clonotypes in generation probability, with non-shared ones scoring lower. Incompleteness in sorted-subset sequencing, despite large depth, was shown by rarefaction. Sequencing depth was expected to affect clonotype sharing among donors.

Assay used: immunoSEQ multiplex PCR; TCRdb lists only in-frame clones, some missing. Here the sample spans fewer than 1.4 million clones, 75% to 80% being singletons. This clone was recorded only once. The antigen is unknown. This probably arose from a read error, given a far larger clone one base away. CDR3 length: 13 residues. This chain links TRBV12-2 with TRBJ1-5. TRBV12-2 is given as a pseudogene. Material for sequencing was memory CD4+ T cells from PBMCs. Subset defined: CD45RA-negative fraction. The clonotype originates from a man between 18 and 35 years old in good health. Some clones in this sample may be carry-over from other donors' samples. The CDR3 sequence: CVSRQDSNQPQHF. DNA for the CDR3: TGTGTAAGTCGGCAAGATAGCAATCAGCCCCAGCATTTT.